This T cell receptor (beta chain) was observed in a study of blood T cell repertoires in COVID-19. On the study more broadly: Sites in the United States, Italy and Spain provided acute and convalescent COVID-19 samples. PBMCs, B-cell-depleted T cells, or T cells provided the cDNA or gDNA that made up the material.

In the original workflow: Scientists estimated how many nucleated cells there were by amplifying reference gene primers. Profiled with immunoSEQ multiplex PCR; TCRdb holds only in-frame clones, not every one. That table is the source of V, J and clone size, and D and trimming were worked out from the DNA. Here the sample spans about 280,000 clones, about 80% being singletons. The CDR3 consists of 13 residues. CDR1 is SGHAT, CDR2 FQNNGV, per germline. The germline V and J ends were trimmed by 5 bases and 7 bases, with 15 bases remaining between them. The chain recombines TRBV11-2 with TRBJ2-7, with TRBD2 as a possible D gene (6 bases). The receptor was derived from a woman aged 45-59 years who had recovered from COVID-19. Input material: peripheral blood. CDR3 DNA sequence: TGTGCCAGCAGCCCCTGGGCGGGGCGAGAGCAGTACTTC. It translates to CASSPWAGREQYF.